This T cell receptor beta chain came from a study of graft-versus-host responses after intestinal transplantation. Across the study: Recipients were all induced with anti-thymocyte globulin, then given tacrolimus and steroids for 2 to 4 years.

The CDR3 loop spans 14 amino acids. Germline V CDR1 and CDR2: SGHRS, YFSETQ. Trimming stripped 0 bases from V and 4 bases from J, with 7 bases between. Study-level findings and limits: Peak circulating GvH clone levels were associated with early post-transplant HvG declines. GvH clones turned up in recipient marrow; some had shown up first in ileum or blood. In patients with graft-donor T cell macrochimerism, allograft graft-versus-host to host-versus-graft clonal ratios were high.

As for this clone: The antigen remains undetermined. Additional DNA sequences in this sample encode the identical CDR3.

Produced via immunoSEQ multiplex PCR; TCRdb's table is partial and in-frame only. The profile shows approximately 90,000 clones, approximately 80% of them singletons. This chain uses TRBV5-1 with TRBJ2-2, with D possibly TRBD1 on 5 matching bases. Sequenced material: unstimulated CD4+ T cells sorted from spleen or lymph node cells, taken before intestinal transplant. The receptor was derived from a human donor who received an intestinal transplant. Written as DNA, the CDR3 is TGCGCCAGCAGCTTGGGTCAGGGCACCGGGGAGCTGTTTTTT. Protein product: CASSLGQGTGELFF.